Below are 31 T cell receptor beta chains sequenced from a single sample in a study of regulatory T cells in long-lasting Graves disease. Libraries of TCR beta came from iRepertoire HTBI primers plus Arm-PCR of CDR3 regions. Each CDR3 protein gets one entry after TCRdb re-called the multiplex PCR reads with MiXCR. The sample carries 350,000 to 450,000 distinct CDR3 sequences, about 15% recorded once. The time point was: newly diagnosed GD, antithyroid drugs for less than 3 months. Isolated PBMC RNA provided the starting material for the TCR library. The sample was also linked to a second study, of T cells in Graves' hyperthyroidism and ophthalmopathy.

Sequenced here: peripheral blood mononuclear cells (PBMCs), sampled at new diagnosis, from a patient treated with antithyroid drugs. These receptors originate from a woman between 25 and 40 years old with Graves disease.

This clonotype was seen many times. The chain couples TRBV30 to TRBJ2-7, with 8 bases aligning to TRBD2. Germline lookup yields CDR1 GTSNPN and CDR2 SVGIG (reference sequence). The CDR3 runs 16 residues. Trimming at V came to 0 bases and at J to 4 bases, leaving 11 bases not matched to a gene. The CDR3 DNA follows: TGTGCCTGGAGTGTACTATCGGGGGGGGTGAGGTACGAGCAGTACTTC. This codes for CAWSVLSGGVRYEQYF.

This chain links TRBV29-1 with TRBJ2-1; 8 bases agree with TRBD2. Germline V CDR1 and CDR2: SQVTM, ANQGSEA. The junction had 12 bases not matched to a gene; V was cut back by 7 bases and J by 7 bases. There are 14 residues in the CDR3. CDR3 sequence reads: CSAGIPGLVNEQFF. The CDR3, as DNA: TGCAGCGCAGGGATACCGGGACTAGTGAATGAGCAGTTCTTC.

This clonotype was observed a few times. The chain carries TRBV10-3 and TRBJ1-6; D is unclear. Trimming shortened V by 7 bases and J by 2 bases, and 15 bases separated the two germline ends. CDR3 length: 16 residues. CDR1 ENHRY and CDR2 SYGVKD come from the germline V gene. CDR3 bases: TGTGCCATCAAAGAGGGAACCAGCGCCTATAATTCACCCCTCCACTTT. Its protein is CAIKEGTSAYNSPLHF.

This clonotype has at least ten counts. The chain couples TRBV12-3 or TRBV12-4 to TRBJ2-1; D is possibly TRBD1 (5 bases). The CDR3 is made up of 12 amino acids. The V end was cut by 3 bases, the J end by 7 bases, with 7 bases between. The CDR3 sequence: CASSLPGNEQFF. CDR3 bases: TGTGCCAGCAGTTTGCCAGGGAATGAGCAGTTCTTC.

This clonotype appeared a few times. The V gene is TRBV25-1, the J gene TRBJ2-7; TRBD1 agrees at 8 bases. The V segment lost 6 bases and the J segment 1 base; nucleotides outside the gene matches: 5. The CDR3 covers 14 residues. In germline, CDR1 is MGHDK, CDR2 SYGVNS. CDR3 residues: CASRGTGTSYEQYF. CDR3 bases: TGTGCCAGCAGGGGGACAGGAACATCCTACGAGCAGTACTTC.

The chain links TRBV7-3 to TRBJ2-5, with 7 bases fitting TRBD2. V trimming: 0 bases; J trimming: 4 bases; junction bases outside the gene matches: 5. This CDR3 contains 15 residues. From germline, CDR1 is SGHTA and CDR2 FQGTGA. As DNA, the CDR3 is TGTGCCAGCAGCTTAACGGCGGCTAGCGGAGAGACCCAGTACTTC. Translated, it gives CASSLTAASGETQYF.

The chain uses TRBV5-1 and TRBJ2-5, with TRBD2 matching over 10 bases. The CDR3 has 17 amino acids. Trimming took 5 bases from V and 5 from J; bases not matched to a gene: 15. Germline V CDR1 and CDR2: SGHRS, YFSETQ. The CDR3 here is CASRASGSPMRRETQYF. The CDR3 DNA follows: TGCGCCAGCAGGGCTAGCGGGAGTCCGATGCGGAGGGAGACCCAGTACTTC.

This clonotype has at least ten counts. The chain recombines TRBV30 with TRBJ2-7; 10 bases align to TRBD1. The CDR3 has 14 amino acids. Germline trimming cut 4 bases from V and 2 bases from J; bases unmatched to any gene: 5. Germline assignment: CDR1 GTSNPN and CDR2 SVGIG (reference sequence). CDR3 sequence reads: CAWNTGTGAYEQYF. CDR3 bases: TGTGCCTGGAATACCGGGACAGGGGCCTACGAGCAGTACTTC.

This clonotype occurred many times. The CDR3 DNA is TGTGCCAGCAGCCTCGGAGTTAAAGAGACCCAGTACTTC. It translates to CASSLGVKETQYF. The chain couples TRBV13 to TRBJ2-5; no firm D call. Germline V gene sequence: CDR1 PRHDT, CDR2 FYEKMQ (reference sequence). The CDR3 length is 13 residues. V shed 5 bases and J shed 3 bases, with 10 bases lying between them.

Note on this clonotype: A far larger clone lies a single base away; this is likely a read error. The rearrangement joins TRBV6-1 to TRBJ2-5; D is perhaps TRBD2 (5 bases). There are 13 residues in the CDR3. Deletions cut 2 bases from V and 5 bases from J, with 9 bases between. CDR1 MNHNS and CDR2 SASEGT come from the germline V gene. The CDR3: CASSESGRETQYF. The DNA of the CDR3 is TGTGCCAGCAGTGAAAGCGGCAGGGAGACCCAGTACTTC.

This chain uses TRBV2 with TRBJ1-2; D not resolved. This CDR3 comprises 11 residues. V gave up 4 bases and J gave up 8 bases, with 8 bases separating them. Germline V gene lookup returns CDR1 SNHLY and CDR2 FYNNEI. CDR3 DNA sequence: TGTGCCAGCAGTGTCTTTGCGGGCTACACCTTC. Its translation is CASSVFAGYTF. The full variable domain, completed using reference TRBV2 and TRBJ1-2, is EPEVTQTPSHQVTQMGQEVILRCVPISNHLYFYWYRQILGQKVEFLVSFYNNEISEKSEIFDDQFSVERPDGSNFTLKIRSTKLEDSAMYFCASSVFAGYTFGSGTRLTVV.

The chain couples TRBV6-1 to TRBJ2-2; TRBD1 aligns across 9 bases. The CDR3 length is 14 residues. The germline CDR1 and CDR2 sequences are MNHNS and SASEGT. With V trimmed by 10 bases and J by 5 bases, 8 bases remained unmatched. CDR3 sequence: CATKPGQGTGELFF. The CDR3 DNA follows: TGTGCCACCAAGCCGGGACAGGGTACCGGGGAGCTGTTTTTT.

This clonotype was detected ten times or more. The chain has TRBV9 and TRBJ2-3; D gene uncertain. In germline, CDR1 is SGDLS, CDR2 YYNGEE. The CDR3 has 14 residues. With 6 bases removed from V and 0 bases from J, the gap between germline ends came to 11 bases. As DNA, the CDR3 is TGTGCCAGCAAAAGGTCAGGAAGCACAGATACGCAGTATTTT. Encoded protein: CASKRSGSTDTQYF.

CDR3 sequence reads: CASSLGTSGRAGANVLTF. CDR3 DNA: TGTGCCAGCAGCCTAGGGACTAGCGGGAGGGCTGGGGCCAACGTCCTGACTTTC. The chain couples TRBV9 to TRBJ2-6, with 16 bases aligning to TRBD2. J lost 2 bases, V lost 4 bases, and 3 bases had no gene match. The CDR3 runs 18 residues. Per germline, CDR1 SGDLS and CDR2 YYNGEE.

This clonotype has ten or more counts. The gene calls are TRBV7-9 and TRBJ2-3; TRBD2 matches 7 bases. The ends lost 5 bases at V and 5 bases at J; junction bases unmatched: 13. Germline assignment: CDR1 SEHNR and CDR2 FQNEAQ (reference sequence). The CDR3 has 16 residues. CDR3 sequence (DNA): TGTGCCAGCAGCCACCCGGGGAGGGTTGGAGGAGATACGCAGTATTTT. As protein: CASSHPGRVGGDTQYF.

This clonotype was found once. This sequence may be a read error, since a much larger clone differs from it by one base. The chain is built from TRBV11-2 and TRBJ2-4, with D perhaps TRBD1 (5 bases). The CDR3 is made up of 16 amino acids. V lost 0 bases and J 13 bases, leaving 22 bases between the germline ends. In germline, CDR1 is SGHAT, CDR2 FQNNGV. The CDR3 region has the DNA TGTGCCAGCAGCTTAGATATGTGGGCCCAGGGCCGTTTGCAGTACTTC. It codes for CASSLDMWAQGRLQYF.

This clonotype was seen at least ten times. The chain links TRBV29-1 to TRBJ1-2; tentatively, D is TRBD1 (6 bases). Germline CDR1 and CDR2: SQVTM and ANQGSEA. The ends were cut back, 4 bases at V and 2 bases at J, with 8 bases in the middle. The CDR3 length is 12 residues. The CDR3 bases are TGCAGCGTTGTAGGGGGAAACTATGGCTACACCTTC. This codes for CSVVGGNYGYTF.

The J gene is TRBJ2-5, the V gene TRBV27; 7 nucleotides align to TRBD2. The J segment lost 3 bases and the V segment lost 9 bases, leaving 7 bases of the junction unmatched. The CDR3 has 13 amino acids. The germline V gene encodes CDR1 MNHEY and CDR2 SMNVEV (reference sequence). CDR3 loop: CASVGGLEETQYF. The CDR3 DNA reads TGTGCCAGTGTGGGGGGGTTAGAAGAGACCCAGTACTTC.

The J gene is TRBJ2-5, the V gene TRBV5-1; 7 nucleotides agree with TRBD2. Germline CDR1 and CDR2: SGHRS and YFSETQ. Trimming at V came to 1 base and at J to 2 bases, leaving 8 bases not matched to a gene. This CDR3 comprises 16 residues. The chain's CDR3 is CASSLPSLAPQETQYF. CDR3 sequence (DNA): TGCGCCAGCAGCTTGCCGTCACTAGCGCCTCAAGAGACCCAGTACTTC.

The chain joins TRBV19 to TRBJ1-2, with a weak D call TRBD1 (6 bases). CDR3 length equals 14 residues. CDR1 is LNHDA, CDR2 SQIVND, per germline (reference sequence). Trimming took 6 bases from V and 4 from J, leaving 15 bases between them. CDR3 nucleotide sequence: TGTGCCAGTAGGGGGGGGCAATGGTCCTATGGCTACACCTTC. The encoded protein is CASRGGQWSYGYTF. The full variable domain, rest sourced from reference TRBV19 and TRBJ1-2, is DGGITQSPKYLFRKEGQNVTLSCEQNLNHDAMYWYRQDPGQGLRLIYYSQIVNDFQKGDIAEGYSVSREKKESFPLTVTSAQKNPTAFYLCASRGGQWSYGYTFGSGTRLTVV.

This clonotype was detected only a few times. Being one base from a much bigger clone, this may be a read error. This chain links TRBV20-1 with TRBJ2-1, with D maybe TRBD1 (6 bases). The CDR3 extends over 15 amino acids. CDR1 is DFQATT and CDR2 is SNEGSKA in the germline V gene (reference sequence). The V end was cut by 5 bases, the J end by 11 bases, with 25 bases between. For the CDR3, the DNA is TGCAGTGCTCAATCCTCGGGACACGGTGGAGGTAAGCAGTTCTTC. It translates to CSAQSSGHGGGKQFF.

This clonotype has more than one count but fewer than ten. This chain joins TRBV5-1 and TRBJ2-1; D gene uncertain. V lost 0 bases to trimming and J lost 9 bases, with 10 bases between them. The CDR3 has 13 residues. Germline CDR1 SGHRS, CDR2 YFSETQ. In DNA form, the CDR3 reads TGCGCCAGCAGCTTGGTTGCGGCTGGTGAGCAGTTCTTC. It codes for CASSLVAAGEQFF.

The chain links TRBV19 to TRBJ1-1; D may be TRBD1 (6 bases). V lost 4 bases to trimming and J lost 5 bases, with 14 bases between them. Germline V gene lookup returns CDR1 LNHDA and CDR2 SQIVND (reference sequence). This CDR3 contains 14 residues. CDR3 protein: CASSRGARETEAFF. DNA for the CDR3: TGTGCCAGTAGTAGGGGGGCCCGGGAGACTGAAGCTTTCTTT.

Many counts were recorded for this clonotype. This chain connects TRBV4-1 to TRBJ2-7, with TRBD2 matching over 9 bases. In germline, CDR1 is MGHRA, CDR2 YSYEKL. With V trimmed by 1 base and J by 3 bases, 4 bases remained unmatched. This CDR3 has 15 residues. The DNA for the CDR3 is TGCGCCAGCAGCCAAGCCTTAGCGGGAGTCTACGAGCAGTACTTC. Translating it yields CASSQALAGVYEQYF.

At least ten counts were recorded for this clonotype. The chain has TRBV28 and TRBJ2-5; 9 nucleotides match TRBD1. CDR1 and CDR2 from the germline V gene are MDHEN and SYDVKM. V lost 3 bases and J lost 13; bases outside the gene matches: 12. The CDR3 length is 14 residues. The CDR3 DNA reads TGTGCCAGCAGTTTCTCCGGGACAGGGTTGTCGAGGTACTTC. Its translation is CASSFSGTGLSRYF.

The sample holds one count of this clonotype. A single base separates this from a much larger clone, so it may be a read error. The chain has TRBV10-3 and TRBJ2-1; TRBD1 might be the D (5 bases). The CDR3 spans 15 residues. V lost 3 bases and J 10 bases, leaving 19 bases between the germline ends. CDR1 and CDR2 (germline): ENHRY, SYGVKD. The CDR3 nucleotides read TGTGCCATCAGTGATATAAACGCAGGGTCTAACGAGCAGTTCTTC. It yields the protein CAISDINAGSNEQFF.

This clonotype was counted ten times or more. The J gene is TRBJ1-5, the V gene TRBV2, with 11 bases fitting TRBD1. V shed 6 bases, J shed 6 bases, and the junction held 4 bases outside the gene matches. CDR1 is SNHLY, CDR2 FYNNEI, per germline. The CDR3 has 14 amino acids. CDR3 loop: CASSGQGAGQPQHF. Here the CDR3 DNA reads TGTGCCAGCAGCGGACAGGGGGCCGGTCAGCCCCAGCATTTT. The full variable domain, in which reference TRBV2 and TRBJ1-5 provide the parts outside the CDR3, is EPEVTQTPSHQVTQMGQEVILRCVPISNHLYFYWYRQILGQKVEFLVSFYNNEISEKSEIFDDQFSVERPDGSNFTLKIRSTKLEDSAMYFCASSGQGAGQPQHFGDGTRLSIL.

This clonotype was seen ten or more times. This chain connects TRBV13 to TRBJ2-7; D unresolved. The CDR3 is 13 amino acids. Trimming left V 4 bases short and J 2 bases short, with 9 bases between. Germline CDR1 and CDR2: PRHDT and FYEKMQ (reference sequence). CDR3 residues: CASSSGMAYEQYF. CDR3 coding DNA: TGTGCCAGCAGCTCTGGAATGGCCTACGAGCAGTACTTC.

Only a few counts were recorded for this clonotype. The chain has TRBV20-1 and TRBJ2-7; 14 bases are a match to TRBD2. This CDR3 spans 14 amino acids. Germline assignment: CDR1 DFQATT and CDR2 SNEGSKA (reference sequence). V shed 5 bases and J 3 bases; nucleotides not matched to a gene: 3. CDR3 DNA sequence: TGCAGTGCTCCGACTAGCGGGAGGGTCTACGAGCAGTACTTC. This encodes CSAPTSGRVYEQYF.

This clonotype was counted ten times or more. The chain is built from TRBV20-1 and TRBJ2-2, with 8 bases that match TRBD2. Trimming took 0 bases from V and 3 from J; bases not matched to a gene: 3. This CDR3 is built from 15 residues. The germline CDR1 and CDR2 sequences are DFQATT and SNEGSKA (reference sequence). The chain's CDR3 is CSARDPGLDTGELFF. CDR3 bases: TGCAGTGCTAGAGATCCGGGACTAGACACCGGGGAGCTGTTTTTT.

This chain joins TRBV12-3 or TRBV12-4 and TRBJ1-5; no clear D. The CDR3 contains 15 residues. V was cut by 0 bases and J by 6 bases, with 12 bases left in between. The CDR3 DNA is TGTGCCAGCAGTTTAGCAGGGCTCGGAGGTCAGCCCCAGCATTTT. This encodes CASSLAGLGGQPQHF.